These T cell receptor beta chains were read from a single sample in a study of cytotoxic CD8 clonotypes in ibrutinib-treated CLL. Clones were sequenced by immunoSEQ multiplex PCR, and TCRdb holds only the in-frame ones, with some missing. Among 45,000 to 70,000 clones listed, roughly 50% were seen once. The sample consisted of PBMCs, taken after 24 months of ibrutinib treatment. Receptors were obtained from a human donor with chronic lymphocytic leukemia. CDR3s include the opening cysteine and the closing phenylalanine or tryptophan. A D gene is named only where the DNA matches it firmly. The size field is filled for only some rows; it gives once, few, many or a size class.

clone_size	d_call	v_call	j_call	cdr3_aa	cdr3_nt
NA	NA	TRBV28	TRBJ1-3	CASRGGSNTIYF	TGTGCCAGCAGGGGTGGCTCAAACACCATATATTTT
few	NA	TRBV7-2	TRBJ1-2	CASSLTSYTF	TGTGCCAGCAGCTTAACGAGCTACACCTTC
many	TRBD2	TRBV13	TRBJ2-7	CASSPLARDYSEQYF	TGTGCCAGCAGCCCCCTCGCCAGGGACTATTCCGAGCAGTACTTC
NA	TRBD1	TRBV11-2	TRBJ2-5	CASSPQGAPGETQYF	TGTGCCAGCAGCCCTCAGGGGGCCCCAGGGGAGACCCAGTACTTC
NA	NA	TRBV19	TRBJ1-5	CASSVSFSSNQPQHF	TGTGCCAGTAGTGTTAGTTTTTCGAGCAATCAGCCCCAGCATTTT
few	TRBD1	TRBV6-5	TRBJ1-2	CASSSTGTASYGYTF	TGTGCCAGCAGTTCCACCGGGACAGCTTCCTATGGCTACACCTTC
NA	NA	TRBV28	TRBJ1-1	CASSIPLGRNTEAFF	TGTGCCAGCAGTATACCTCTAGGAAGGAACACTGAAGCTTTCTTT
NA	NA	TRBV7-2	TRBJ2-1	CASRRDFQNEQFF	TGTGCCAGCAGGAGGGACTTTCAAAATGAGCAGTTCTTC
many	NA	TRBV7-8	TRBJ2-7	CASTLGRGYEQYF	TGTGCCAGCACCTTAGGTAGGGGCTACGAGCAGTACTTC
NA	TRBD1	TRBV19	TRBJ2-6	CASRPGTGNVLTF	TGTGCCAGTAGGCCGGGGACAGGGAACGTCCTGACTTTC
few	TRBD1	TRBV6-4	TRBJ1-5	CASSTDRGQPQHF	TGTGCCAGCAGTACTGACAGGGGACAGCCCCAGCATTTT
NA	TRBD2	TRBV11-3	TRBJ2-3	CASSGGPSSTDTQYF	TGTGCCAGTTCGGGGGGACCCTCTAGCACAGATACGCAGTATTTT
NA	TRBD1	TRBV4-2	TRBJ2-2	CASSLPGQGAWELFF	TGTGCCAGCAGCCTTCCGGGACAGGGTGCATGGGAGCTGTTTTTT
NA	NA	TRBV6-1	TRBJ2-7	CASSGPNPYEQYF	TGTGCCAGCAGTGGACCCAACCCCTACGAGCAGTACTTC
few	NA	TRBV5-6	TRBJ1-4	CASSLVGVGEKLFF	TGTGCCAGCAGCTTGGTGGGGGTTGGCGAAAAACTGTTTTTT
NA	TRBD1	TRBV7-9	TRBJ2-7	CASSLNRGWSYEQYF	TGTGCCAGCAGCTTAAACAGGGGGTGGTCCTACGAGCAGTACTTC
NA	NA	TRBV10-3	TRBJ2-1	CAISETPYNEQFF	TGTGCCATCAGTGAAACTCCGTACAATGAGCAGTTCTTC
NA	NA	TRBV7-2	TRBJ2-6	CASSQPAKQQSRANVLTF	TGTGCCAGCAGCCAACCGGCCAAGCAACAAAGTCGGGCCAACGTCCTGACTTTC
few	NA	TRBV5-4	TRBJ2-3	CASSSTGNTDTQYF	TGTGCCAGCAGCTCAACCGGGAACACAGATACGCAGTATTTT
many	NA	TRBV6-6	TRBJ1-5	CASSYRDNSNQPQHF	TGTGCCAGCAGTTACAGGGATAATAGCAATCAGCCCCAGCATTTT
NA	NA	TRBV5-6	TRBJ1-3	CASSLEQIGNTIYF	TGTGCCAGCAGCTTGGAACAGATAGGAAACACCATATATTTT
NA	NA	TRBV30	TRBJ2-5	CAWSVLGVGTQYF	TGTGCCTGGAGTGTATTGGGGGTAGGGACCCAGTACTTC
NA	NA	TRBV10-1	TRBJ1-4	CASSSDGETNEKLFF	TGCGCCAGCAGTTCGGACGGAGAGACTAATGAAAAACTGTTTTTT
few	NA	TRBV4-1	TRBJ2-3	CASSQVGPWADTQYF	TGCGCCAGCAGCCAAGTCGGCCCCTGGGCAGATACGCAGTATTTT